This T cell receptor beta chain was captured in a study of technical replicates of blood from a few donors. Produced via immunoSEQ multiplex PCR; TCRdb's table is partial and in-frame only. This table holds around 90,000 clones, roughly 94% found once. This TCR was sampled from a human donor in good health. Sequencing input: T cells isolated from PBMCs.

The CDR3 sequence: CASSIGASGSNEQFF. CDR3 nucleotides: TGTGCCAGTAGTATAGGTGCTAGCGGGAGCAATGAGCAGTTCTTC. The chain carries TRBV19 and TRBJ2-1; 10 bases align to TRBD2. J was trimmed by 6 bases and V by 1 base; bases with no gene match: 3. The V gene's germline CDR1 is LNHDA and CDR2 SQIVND (reference sequence). The CDR3 loop spans 15 amino acids.